This T cell receptor beta chain was retrieved from a study of blood T cell repertoires in COVID-19. Overall study context: From the United States, Italy and Spain came samples of acute and convalescent COVID-19. The cDNA or gDNA used as material had been derived from T cells, B-cell-depleted T cells, or PBMCs.

In the original analysis: It was from reference gene primer amplification that nucleated cell counts were estimated. TCRdb's table, derived via immunoSEQ multiplex PCR, lists solely in-frame clones and lacks some. For V, J and clone size, that table is used; D and trimming come from the DNA. Of about 140,000 clones listed, about 91% are singletons. The CDR3 is 15 amino acids. Germline assignment: CDR1 MNHNY and CDR2 SVGAGI (reference sequence). V shed 2 bases and J shed 1 base, with 11 bases lying between them. The chain has TRBV6-6 and TRBJ2-5; possibly TRBD1 for D (6 bases). Sequencing was performed on peripheral blood. This TCR was recovered from a woman in her sixties with acute or convalescent COVID-19. The CDR3 reads CASSYSGQLQETQYF. The CDR3 DNA is TGTGCCAGCAGTTACAGCGGACAGCTCCAAGAGACCCAGTACTTC.